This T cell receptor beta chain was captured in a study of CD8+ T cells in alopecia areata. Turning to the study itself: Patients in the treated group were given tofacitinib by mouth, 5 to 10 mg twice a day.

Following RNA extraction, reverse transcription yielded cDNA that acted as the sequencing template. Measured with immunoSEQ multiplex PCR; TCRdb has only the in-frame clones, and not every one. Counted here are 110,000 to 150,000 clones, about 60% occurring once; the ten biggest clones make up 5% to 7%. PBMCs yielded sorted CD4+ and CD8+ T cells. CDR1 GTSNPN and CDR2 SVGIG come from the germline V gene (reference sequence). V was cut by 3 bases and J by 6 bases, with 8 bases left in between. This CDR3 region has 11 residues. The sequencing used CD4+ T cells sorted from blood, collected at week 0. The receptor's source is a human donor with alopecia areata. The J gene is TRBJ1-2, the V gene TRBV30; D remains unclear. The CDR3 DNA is TGTGCCTGGAGCCCCGTTCATGGCTACACCTTC. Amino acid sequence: CAWSPVHGYTF.